This passage covers 30 T cell receptor beta chains from one sample sequenced in a study of blood T cells in healthy people across ages. A sample-barcoded 5' primer and a J-beta primer mix were used in a second PCR of roughly 7 to 11 cycles. TCRdb analysed the 5' RACE reads with MiXCR anew, one entry per CDR3 protein. The sample yields fewer than 2,000,000 distinct CDR3 sequences, around 36% seen once. Specimen: blood. These receptor sequences come from a woman aged 30 to 39 in good health.

This chain links TRBV12-3 or TRBV12-4 with TRBJ1-2; D is perhaps TRBD1 (5 bases). There are 14 residues in the CDR3. V was trimmed by 4 bases and J by 8 bases, leaving 17 bases between them. CDR3 sequence reads: CASSYHGGAIGYTF. DNA of the CDR3: TGTGCCAGCAGTTATCACGGAGGGGCAATCGGCTACACCTTC.

This clonotype was recorded at least ten times. This chain links TRBV14 with TRBJ2-1, with no clear D. V was shortened by 3 bases and J by 8 bases, with 8 bases between the two germline ends. The CDR3 runs to 12 residues. Germline CDR1 and CDR2: SGHDN and FVKESK. The CDR3 loop is CASSHIVDEQFF. The DNA of the CDR3 is TGTGCCAGCAGCCACATAGTGGATGAGCAGTTCTTC. Together with reference TRBV14 and TRBJ2-1, the CDR3 gives the full variable domain: EAGVTQFPSHSVIEKGQTVTLRCDPISGHDNLYWYRRVMGKEIKFLLHFVKESKQDESGMPNNRFLAERTGGTYSTLKVQPAELEDSGVYFCASSHIVDEQFFGPGTRLTVL.

This clonotype was found many times. The chain joins TRBV2 to TRBJ2-5, with TRBD2 as a possible D gene (6 bases). Germline CDR1 and CDR2: SNHLY and FYNNEI. V was clipped by 6 bases and J by 5 bases, with 16 bases between them. This CDR3 is 14 amino acids long. CDR3 coding DNA: TGTGCCAGCAGGGGGGAGGACATGTGGGAGACCCAGTACTTC. It specifies CASRGEDMWETQYF.

The chain recombines TRBV7-9 with TRBJ2-7; TRBD1 is a possible D gene (5 bases). There are 13 residues in the CDR3. The V end lost 6 bases, the J end lost 5 bases, and 14 bases lay between the germline ends. The germline CDR1 and CDR2 sequences are SEHNR and FQNEAQ (reference sequence). CDR3 sequence: CASSPQGRHEQYF. For the CDR3, the DNA is TGTGCCAGCAGTCCCCAGGGAAGGCACGAGCAGTACTTC.

This clonotype came up a few times. This chain links TRBV28 with TRBJ2-3; D is ambiguous. V lost 3 bases and J 3 bases, leaving 13 bases between the germline ends. The CDR3 totals 15 residues. Germline CDR1 reads MDHEN; CDR2 reads SYDVKM. CDR3 loop: CASSFNTDRTDTQYF. The CDR3 DNA is TGTGCCAGCAGTTTTAACACCGATCGGACAGATACGCAGTATTTT.

The CDR3 here is CASSPVDSRSEKLFF. The CDR3 region has the DNA TGTGCCAGCAGCCCAGTGGACAGCCGGTCGGAAAAACTGTTTTTT. The rearrangement uses TRBV9 and TRBJ1-4, with D possibly being TRBD1 (6 bases). There are 15 residues in the CDR3. Germline loops: CDR1 SGDLS, CDR2 YYNGEE. V dropped 4 bases and J dropped 8 bases, with 18 bases sitting between them.

J is TRBJ2-5 and V is TRBV28; 11 bases are shared with TRBD2. The CDR3 consists of 16 residues. The germline V gene encodes CDR1 MDHEN and CDR2 SYDVKM. Trimming at V came to 5 bases and at J to 11 bases, leaving 16 bases not matched to a gene. In DNA, the CDR3 is TGTGCCAGCAGTCTCTGGACTAGCGGGTCCTACAATGAGCAGTACTTC. It is translated as CASSLWTSGSYNEQYF.

The gene calls are TRBV20-1 and TRBJ1-2; D call uncertain. The germline V gene has CDR1 DFQATT and CDR2 SNEGSKA (reference sequence). Trimming shortened V by 6 bases and J by 5 bases, and 19 bases separated the two germline ends. CDR3 length equals 14 residues. The CDR3 sequence is CSAPDGHSSYGYTF. The CDR3 DNA reads TGCAGTGCCCCCGACGGGCATTCATCGTATGGCTACACCTTC.

The chain couples TRBV4-1 to TRBJ2-7; no definite D call. Germline V gene sequence: CDR1 MGHRA, CDR2 YSYEKL. V was cut by 0 bases and J by 0 bases, with 12 bases left in between. This CDR3 contains 16 residues. The CDR3 loop reads CASSQDWSHDSYEQYF. CDR3 nucleotide sequence: TGCGCCAGCAGCCAAGATTGGAGCCACGACTCCTACGAGCAGTACTTC.

The V and J genes are TRBV5-1 and TRBJ2-7; D unclear. The V end lost 3 bases, the J end lost 3 bases, and 7 bases lay between the germline ends. The CDR3 contains 12 residues. The germline V gene has CDR1 SGHRS and CDR2 YFSETQ. The CDR3, as DNA: TGCGCCAGCAGCTCGGACGTCTACGAGCAGTACTTC. Encoded protein: CASSSDVYEQYF.

The chain couples TRBV11-1 to TRBJ2-1; 16 bases are a match to TRBD2. J lost 10 bases, V lost 5 bases, and 8 bases had no gene match. The CDR3 is 16 residues long. Germline V CDR1 and CDR2: SGHAT, FQDESV (reference sequence). This chain's CDR3 is CASSPGTSGGAWEQFF. In nucleotides, the CDR3 is TGTGCCAGCAGCCCCGGGACTAGCGGGGGGGCATGGGAGCAGTTCTTC.

The genes are TRBV30 and TRBJ2-1, with D perhaps TRBD2 (6 bases). The CDR3 is 20 amino acids. Germline CDR1 GTSNPN, CDR2 SVGIG (reference sequence). V gave up 0 bases and J gave up 0 bases, with 24 bases separating them. Here the CDR3 DNA reads TGTGCCTGGAGTGTCGATCGGTTTGCGGGGCTTTCTAGCTCCTACAATGAGCAGTTCTTC. It translates to CAWSVDRFAGLSSSYNEQFF.

In the case of this clonotype: A read error may produce the germline difference seen at one junction end. V and J are TRBV4-1 and TRBJ2-4; D perhaps matches TRBD1 (5 bases). The DNA end lines up better with TRBJ2-7; the J call may be wrong. Per germline, CDR1 MGHRA and CDR2 YSYEKL. The length of the CDR3 is 16 residues. Here the CDR3 DNA reads TGCGCCCGCAGCCAAGACCCGCAGGGATCGAGACACGAGCAGTACTTC. It encodes CARSQDPQGSRHEQYF.

This clonotype occurred a few times. The chain employs TRBV20-1 and TRBJ2-1, with 8 bases identical to TRBD2. The CDR3 sequence is 16 residues long. CDR1 is DFQATT, CDR2 SNEGSKA, per germline (reference sequence). V was pared by 5 bases and J by 3 bases, with 12 bases of the junction left unmatched. The CDR3: CSAGGATGLGYNEQFF. DNA of the CDR3: TGCAGTGCTGGAGGAGCCACGGGACTAGGCTACAATGAGCAGTTCTTC.

This clonotype appeared many times. The V and J genes are TRBV20-1 and TRBJ2-7, with D uncertain. This CDR3 spans 13 amino acids. Germline V gene data show CDR1 as DFQATT and CDR2 as SNEGSKA (reference sequence). The V and J ends lost 6 bases and 5 bases respectively, with 17 bases between them. The CDR3 loop is CSAVGQMTDEQYF. The CDR3 nucleotides read TGCAGTGCCGTGGGCCAGATGACGGACGAGCAGTACTTC.

This clonotype occurred a few times. The chain links TRBV7-3 to TRBJ2-3; 8 nucleotides agree with TRBD2. The ends lost 2 bases at V and 2 bases at J; junction bases unmatched: 9. Germline CDR1 is SGHTA and CDR2 is FQGTGA. The CDR3 spans 17 residues. CDR3 region: CASSLWYGGGNTDTQYF. DNA for the CDR3: TGTGCCAGCAGCTTATGGTATGGCGGGGGGAACACAGATACGCAGTATTTT.

This clonotype was seen ten or more times. V usage is TRBV20-1 and J usage is TRBJ2-5; D might be TRBD2 (5 bases). Looked up from germline, CDR1 is DFQATT and CDR2 is SNEGSKA (reference sequence). The CDR3 consists of 13 residues. Trimming took off 3 bases at V and 11 bases at J, with 19 bases between the two ends. The CDR3 DNA sequence: TGCAGTGCTAGGACACGGGTCGGGGAAGAGCAGTACTTC. Its translation: CSARTRVGEEQYF.

The chain recombines TRBV28 with TRBJ1-2; 9 bases match TRBD1. Per the germline V gene, CDR1 is MDHEN and CDR2 is SYDVKM. The junction had 10 bases not matched to a gene; V was cut back by 3 bases and J by 8 bases. The CDR3 has 15 residues. The CDR3 region is CASSFGGQGIVGYTF. DNA of the CDR3: TGTGCCAGCAGTTTTGGCGGACAGGGGATTGTCGGCTACACCTTC.

A few counts support this clonotype. V gene TRBV9 combines with J gene TRBJ1-2; perhaps TRBD1 as D (6 bases). The germline CDR1 and CDR2 sequences are SGDLS and YYNGEE. The CDR3 contains 18 residues. V was trimmed by 3 bases and J by 6 bases, leaving 27 bases between them. The CDR3 coding sequence is TGTGCCAGCAGCGGCGAGGGGGGCATCAGGGCTTCTAAGGATGGCTACACCTTC. Translating gives CASSGEGGIRASKDGYTF. The full variable domain, rest sourced from reference TRBV9 and TRBJ1-2, is DSGVTQTPKHLITATGQRVTLRCSPRSGDLSVYWYQQSLDQGLQFLIQYYNGEERAKGNILERFSAQQFPDLHSELNLSSLELGDSALYFCASSGEGGIRASKDGYTFGSGTRLTVV.

The gene calls are TRBV5-1 and TRBJ2-5; D is uncertain. There are 15 residues in the CDR3. Germline V gene data show CDR1 as SGHRS and CDR2 as YFSETQ. The V end lost 4 bases, the J end lost 4 bases, and 17 bases lay between the germline ends. CDR3 residues: CASSIGGKYPETQYF. CDR3 sequence (DNA): TGCGCCAGCAGCATCGGTGGAAAGTACCCAGAGACCCAGTACTTC.

This chain uses TRBV7-8 with TRBJ1-1; TRBD1 is a possible D gene (5 bases). Trimming cost V 8 bases and J 5 bases, with 18 bases left between them. Looked up from germline, CDR1 is SGHVS and CDR2 is FQNEAQ. The CDR3 is made up of 14 amino acids. The CDR3 coding sequence is TGTGCCAGCGGCGGGGCAGGGATGATTACTGAAGCTTTCTTT. Translated: CASGGAGMITEAFF.

This clonotype was recorded a few times. This chain joins TRBV6-1 and TRBJ2-1, with 12 positions matching TRBD1. The CDR3 covers 15 residues. Unmatched junction bases numbered 8, after V lost 5 bases and J lost 9 bases. Per germline, CDR1 MNHNS and CDR2 SASEGT. Here the CDR3 reads CASSQRDRGLGEQFF. DNA for the CDR3: TGTGCCAGCAGTCAACGGGACAGGGGGCTCGGTGAGCAGTTCTTC.

The chain couples TRBV20-1 to TRBJ2-5; 7 nucleotides match TRBD1. The J call is doubtful: the DNA matches TRBJ2-7 better. CDR3 length: 13 residues. Germline V gene sequence: CDR1 DFQATT, CDR2 SNEGSKA (reference sequence). The CDR3 region is CSAAKGAGYEQYF. CDR3 bases: TGCAGTGCCGCCAAGGGGGCAGGTTACGAGCAGTACTTC.

There are a few counts of this clonotype. J is TRBJ1-4 and V is TRBV6-1, with 7 bases fitting TRBD1. The germline V gene has CDR1 MNHNS and CDR2 SASEGT. This CDR3 has 16 amino acids. J lost 3 bases, V lost 4 bases, and 8 bases had no gene match. The CDR3 coding sequence is TGTGCCAGCAGTGGGGGCGGGGGACAGCCTAATGAAAAACTGTTTTTT. Amino acids: CASSGGGGQPNEKLFF.

The CDR3 nucleotides read TGTGCCAGCAACCAACTAGCGGGGGCCCGGGAAGAGACCCAGTACTTC. The encoded protein is CASNQLAGAREETQYF. This chain joins TRBV7-8 and TRBJ2-5; 11 nucleotides agree with TRBD2. The V gene end was trimmed by 7 bases and the J gene end by 3 bases; junction bases not matched to a gene: 10. Germline V gives CDR1 SGHVS, CDR2 FQNEAQ. The CDR3 has 16 residues.

This clonotype showed up just once. The chain has TRBV30 and TRBJ2-7; D remains ambiguous. The CDR3 covers 14 residues. V dropped 0 bases and J dropped 2 bases, with 11 bases sitting between them. Germline loops: CDR1 GTSNPN, CDR2 SVGIG (reference sequence). The CDR3 nucleotides read TGTGCCTGGAGTGTACGAGGCCCTCCCTACGAGCAGTACTTC. This gives the protein CAWSVRGPPYEQYF.

This clonotype has at least ten counts. This chain uses TRBV27 with TRBJ2-7; 9 positions match TRBD1. V lost 3 bases and J lost 3; bases outside the gene matches: 12. The CDR3 spans 17 residues. CDR1 MNHEY and CDR2 SMNVEV come from the germline V gene (reference sequence). The CDR3 nucleotides read TGTGCCAGCAGTTTCTTTGGGGGGACAGGGAGAATCTACGAGCAGTACTTC. Amino acids: CASSFFGGTGRIYEQYF.

The V and J genes are TRBV12-3 or TRBV12-4 and TRBJ1-2; a weak D match, TRBD1 (5 bases). The CDR3 consists of 16 residues. V lost 0 bases to trimming and J lost 0 bases, with 11 bases between them. The CDR3 DNA sequence: TGTGCCAGCAGTTTAGCTAGGGGTAGGGCTAACTATGGCTACACCTTC. Protein product: CASSLARGRANYGYTF.

The V gene is TRBV9, the J gene TRBJ2-7; D is possibly TRBD1 or TRBD2 (5 bases each). CDR1 SGDLS and CDR2 YYNGEE come from the germline V gene. Trimming left V 4 bases short and J 1 base short, with 18 bases between. The CDR3 runs to 16 residues. The CDR3 reads CASSPRGSPNSYEQYF. CDR3 bases: TGTGCCAGCAGCCCGAGGGGTTCTCCCAATTCCTACGAGCAGTACTTC.

This clonotype was found a few times. This chain uses TRBV28 with TRBJ2-4, with 12 bases aligning to TRBD2. This CDR3 is 19 amino acids long. Per the germline V gene, CDR1 is MDHEN and CDR2 is SYDVKM. J gave up 0 bases and V 2 bases, and 8 bases lay outside the gene matches. In DNA, the CDR3 is TGTGCCAGCAGTTTACCGACTAGCGGGAGAGGACTAGCCAAAAACATTCAGTACTTC. Translating it yields CASSLPTSGRGLAKNIQYF.